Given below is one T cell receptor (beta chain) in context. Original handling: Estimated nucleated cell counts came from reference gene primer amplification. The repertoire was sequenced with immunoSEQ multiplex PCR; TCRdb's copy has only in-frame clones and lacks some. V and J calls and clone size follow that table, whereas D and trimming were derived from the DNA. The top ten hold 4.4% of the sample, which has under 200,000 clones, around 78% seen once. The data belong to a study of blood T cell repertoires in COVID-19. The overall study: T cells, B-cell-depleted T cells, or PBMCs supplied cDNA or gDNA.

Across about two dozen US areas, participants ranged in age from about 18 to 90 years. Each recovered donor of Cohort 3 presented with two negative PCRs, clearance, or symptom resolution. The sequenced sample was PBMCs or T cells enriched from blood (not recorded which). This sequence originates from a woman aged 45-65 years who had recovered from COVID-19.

CDR3 residues: CASSTEGVGVSEAFF. The CDR3 bases are TGTGCCAGCAGTACCGAGGGGGTAGGTGTCTCTGAAGCTTTCTTT. This chain links TRBV28 with TRBJ1-1; TRBD1 might be the D (6 bases). Germline CDR1 MDHEN, CDR2 SYDVKM. V lost 5 bases and J 6 bases, leaving 19 bases between the germline ends. The CDR3 is made up of 15 amino acids.